This TCR beta chain was retrieved from a study of blood T cell repertoires in COVID-19 (dated by TCRdb to between 2020 and 2021). A note on the overall study: Collaborator samples came from the United States, Italy and Spain and covered acute and convalescent phases of COVID-19. The material from the prospective study consisted of cDNA or gDNA derived from T cells, B-cell-depleted T cells, or PBMCs. Deeply sampled blood TCRbeta repertoires from subjects exposed to, actively infected with, or recovered from COVID-19 were included in the dataset. A freely available public database, intended as a resource for researchers studying the immune response to SARS-CoV-2, is where the repertoires were released. The samples were drawn from two sources: the first 160 participants of the ongoing ImmuneRACE study, and 950 to 1,500 subjects contributed by 6 global collaborators. A de-identified subject ID, COVID-19 status, age in years and sex were almost always included in the sample metadata. Where available, HLA class I and class II types were obtained from metadata supplied by the sample provider rather than from assay-based typing. Broader findings and caveats from the paper: How much clinical and demographic metadata was included differed by source and by participant, and the metadata was provided uncurated.

In its sample, this clone was seen once. No cognate antigen has been identified for it. Base qualities are not at hand, and no much larger clone is one base apart. The collaborating institutions used their own protocols to collect whole blood in K2EDTA tubes. Collaborator samples were shipped for TCRbeta analysis as frozen whole blood, isolated PBMCs, or DNA extracted from either sample type. TCRbeta CDR3 regions were amplified from genomic DNA by means of the immunoSEQ Assay, a bias-controlled multiplex PCR. The source study handled its data this way. The number of nucleated cells in each sample was estimated by amplification of reference gene primers within the assay. Sequence reads were collapsed and filtered to measure the absolute abundance of every unique TCRbeta CDR3 rearrangement. For each sample, productive Simpson clonality was calculated by taking the square root of Simpson's diversity index across productive rearrangements. In TCRdb, the immuneACCESS table is reduced to in-frame sequences with V and J assigned. These tables do not hold every clone; where another copy was compared, an unresolved V gene accounts for under half, and the others remain unexplained. D and trimming were read from the DNA, whereas the V and J calls and clone size are those reported in that table. The sample table shows approximately 120,000 clones, and roughly 69% are seen once. 2% to 2.5% of the sample is taken by the ten largest.

The CDR3 starts with the cysteine, ends with the phenylalanine, and has 15 residues. Only the CDR3 region is kept as DNA, spanning 45 bases read in frame from base 1. CDR1 and CDR2 are read off the germline V gene as SQVTM and ANQGSEA. From V the trimming removes 6 bases and from J it removes 4 bases, while the gene matches leave 11 bases of the junction unaccounted for. The sequencing input was peripheral blood. The receptor chain draws on TRBV29-1 and TRBJ2-3, with 9 bases in between that match TRBD1. The receptor was derived from a woman in her seventies with acute or convalescent COVID-19. The CDR3 reads CSVGTGRREADTQYF. The nucleotide sequence is TGCAGCGTGGGGACAGGGCGCCGAGAGGCAGATACGCAGTATTTT.